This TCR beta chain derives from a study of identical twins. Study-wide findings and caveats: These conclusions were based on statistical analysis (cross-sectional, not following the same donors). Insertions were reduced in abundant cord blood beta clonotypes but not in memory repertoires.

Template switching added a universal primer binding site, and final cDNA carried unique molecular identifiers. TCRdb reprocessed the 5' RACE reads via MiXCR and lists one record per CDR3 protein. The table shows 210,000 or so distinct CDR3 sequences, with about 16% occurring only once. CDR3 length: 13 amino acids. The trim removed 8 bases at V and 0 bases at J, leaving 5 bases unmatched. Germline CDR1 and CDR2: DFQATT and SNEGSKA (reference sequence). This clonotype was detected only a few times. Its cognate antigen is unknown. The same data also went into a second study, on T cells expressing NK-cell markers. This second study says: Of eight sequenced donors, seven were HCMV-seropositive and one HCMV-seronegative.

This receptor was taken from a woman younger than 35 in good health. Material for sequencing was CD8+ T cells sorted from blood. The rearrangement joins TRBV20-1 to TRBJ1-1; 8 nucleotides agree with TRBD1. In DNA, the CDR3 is TGCAGTTCATTGGACAGGGTGAACACTGAAGCTTTCTTT. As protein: CSSLDRVNTEAFF.